This is a list of T cell receptor beta chains from one sample in a study of cytomegalovirus exposure and HLA in healthy donors. Libraries were prepared by immunoSEQ multiplex PCR; TCRdb keeps only in-frame clonotypes and omits some of them. The table shows 80,000 or so clones, with roughly 63% occurring only once. Sequencing was carried out using PBMCs. The receptors derive from a man aged 25-40 years in good health and CMV-seropositive. CDR3s include the opening cysteine and the closing phenylalanine or tryptophan. A D gene is named only where the DNA matches it firmly. Some rows have no size entry. The others give once, few or many, or a class for an expanded clone.

j_call: TRBJ2-3
clone_size: -
d_call: -
v_call: TRBV5-6
cdr3_aa: CASSLEGRSGGTQYF
cdr3_nt: TGTGCCAGCAGCTTGGAGGGCAGGTCCGGGGGTACGCAGTATTTT

j_call: TRBJ2-3
clone_size: -
d_call: -
v_call: TRBV7-6
cdr3_aa: CASSSRDSPSTDTQYF
cdr3_nt: TGTGCCAGCAGCTCTCGGGACTCCCCTAGCACAGATACGCAGTATTTT

j_call: TRBJ1-6
clone_size: -
d_call: TRBD1
v_call: TRBV29-1
cdr3_aa: CSARGQGGSPLHF
cdr3_nt: TGCAGCGCCCGGGGACAGGGTGGATCACCCCTCCACTTT

j_call: TRBJ2-7
clone_size: -
d_call: -
v_call: TRBV5-6
cdr3_aa: CASSPGQTYEQYF
cdr3_nt: TGTGCCAGCAGCCCCGGACAGACGTACGAGCAGTACTTC

j_call: TRBJ2-3
clone_size: -
d_call: TRBD2
v_call: TRBV29-1
cdr3_aa: CSAGGGSDTQYF
cdr3_nt: TGCAGCGCTGGGGGGGGATCAGATACGCAGTATTTT

j_call: TRBJ2-7
clone_size: -
d_call: TRBD1
v_call: TRBV29-1
cdr3_aa: CSVGDRVLYEQYF
cdr3_nt: TGCAGCGTTGGGGACAGGGTCCTCTACGAGCAGTACTTC

j_call: TRBJ1-1
clone_size: -
d_call: -
v_call: TRBV12-5
cdr3_aa: CASGLRGGAEAFF
cdr3_nt: TGTGCTAGTGGTTTGAGAGGGGGTGCTGAAGCTTTCTTT

j_call: TRBJ2-3
clone_size: few
d_call: -
v_call: TRBV6-5
cdr3_aa: CASGDSTDTQYF
cdr3_nt: TGTGCCAGCGGGGACTCAACAGATACGCAGTATTTT

j_call: TRBJ1-2
clone_size: once
d_call: -
v_call: TRBV30
cdr3_aa: CAWSGGPVATF
cdr3_nt: TGTGCCTGGAGTGGCGGGCCCGTCGCCACCTTC

j_call: TRBJ2-2
clone_size: few
d_call: TRBD2
v_call: TRBV28
cdr3_aa: CASRTSGTGELFF
cdr3_nt: TGTGCCAGCAGGACTAGCGGGACCGGGGAGCTGTTTTTT

j_call: TRBJ2-1
clone_size: few
d_call: TRBD2
v_call: TRBV4-2
cdr3_aa: CASSSTMASGGAGEQFF
cdr3_nt: TGTGCCAGCAGCTCCACCATGGCTAGCGGGGGGGCCGGTGAGCAGTTCTTC

j_call: TRBJ2-2
clone_size: -
d_call: -
v_call: TRBV7-6
cdr3_aa: CASSFAGNTGELFF
cdr3_nt: TGTGCCAGCAGCTTCGCAGGAAACACCGGGGAGCTGTTTTTT

j_call: TRBJ2-1
clone_size: -
d_call: TRBD2
v_call: TRBV4-2
cdr3_aa: CASSQEGTSIDEQFF
cdr3_nt: TGTGCCAGCAGCCAAGAAGGGACTAGCATTGATGAGCAGTTCTTC

j_call: TRBJ2-1
clone_size: -
d_call: TRBD2
v_call: TRBV6-1
cdr3_aa: CASSEAGSGGGNEQFF
cdr3_nt: TGTGCCAGCAGTGAAGCTGGGAGCGGGGGGGGCAATGAGCAGTTCTTC

j_call: TRBJ2-7
clone_size: -
d_call: TRBD2
v_call: TRBV28
cdr3_aa: CASTGSGATYEQYF
cdr3_nt: TGTGCCAGTACAGGTAGCGGGGCTACCTACGAGCAGTACTTC

j_call: TRBJ1-5
clone_size: -
d_call: TRBD1
v_call: TRBV27
cdr3_aa: CASSLSLTGVDPQHF
cdr3_nt: TGTGCCAGCAGTTTATCCTTGACAGGGGTGGATCCCCAGCATTTT

j_call: TRBJ2-7
clone_size: once
d_call: -
v_call: TRBV19
cdr3_aa: CASSIIAAVPLSYEQYF
cdr3_nt: TGTGCCAGTAGTATAATCGCGGCCGTCCCTTTGTCCTACGAGCAGTACTTC

j_call: TRBJ2-3
clone_size: once
d_call: TRBD2
v_call: TRBV6-5
cdr3_aa: CASSYRTSPDTQYF
cdr3_nt: TGTGCCAGCAGTTATCGGACTAGCCCAGATACGCAGTATTTT

j_call: TRBJ2-4
clone_size: -
d_call: TRBD2
v_call: TRBV19
cdr3_aa: CASSITSGKNIQYF
cdr3_nt: TGTGCCAGTAGTATTACTAGCGGAAAAAACATTCAGTACTTC

j_call: TRBJ2-7
clone_size: -
d_call: TRBD1
v_call: TRBV18
cdr3_aa: CASSAQGVVVEQYF
cdr3_nt: TGTGCCAGCTCAGCACAGGGGGTAGTGGTCGAGCAGTACTTC

j_call: TRBJ2-2
clone_size: -
d_call: -
v_call: TRBV7-6
cdr3_aa: CASRDIGGELFF
cdr3_nt: TGTGCCAGCAGAGACATAGGCGGGGAGCTGTTTTTT

j_call: TRBJ1-2
clone_size: -
d_call: -
v_call: TRBV2
cdr3_aa: CASSRSGGVDGYTF
cdr3_nt: TGTGCCAGCAGCCGTTCGGGGGGGGTCGATGGCTACACCTTC

j_call: TRBJ2-7
clone_size: -
d_call: TRBD1
v_call: TRBV6-5
cdr3_aa: CASSTRTGGSYEQYF
cdr3_nt: TGTGCCAGCAGTACGAGGACAGGGGGCTCCTACGAGCAGTACTTC

j_call: TRBJ2-3
clone_size: few
d_call: -
v_call: TRBV7-9
cdr3_aa: CAGRQGRMDDTQYF
cdr3_nt: TGTGCCGGGAGGCAGGGTCGGATGGACGATACGCAGTATTTT

j_call: TRBJ1-2
clone_size: -
d_call: -
v_call: TRBV6-6
cdr3_aa: CASSYEELYYGYTF
cdr3_nt: TGTGCCAGCAGTTACGAGGAGTTATACTATGGCTACACCTTC

j_call: TRBJ2-5
clone_size: once
d_call: -
v_call: TRBV28
cdr3_aa: CASSPQDGQETQYF
cdr3_nt: TGTGCCAGCAGTCCACAGGACGGACAAGAGACCCAGTACTTC

j_call: TRBJ2-3
clone_size: -
d_call: -
v_call: TRBV7-9
cdr3_aa: CASSSRTVKDTQYF
cdr3_nt: TGTGCCAGCAGCTCTAGGACAGTGAAAGATACGCAGTATTTT

j_call: TRBJ2-2
clone_size: few
d_call: TRBD1
v_call: TRBV27
cdr3_aa: CASSLKAGQGTGELFF
cdr3_nt: TGTGCCAGCAGTTTAAAGGCGGGACAGGGTACCGGGGAGCTGTTTTTT

j_call: TRBJ2-4
clone_size: few
d_call: TRBD1
v_call: TRBV5-8
cdr3_aa: CASSFGTGDIQYF
cdr3_nt: TGTGCCAGCAGCTTTGGGACAGGCGACATTCAGTACTTC

j_call: TRBJ1-4
clone_size: -
d_call: TRBD1
v_call: TRBV27
cdr3_aa: CASSWDRANEKLFF
cdr3_nt: TGTGCCAGCAGCTGGGACAGGGCTAATGAAAAACTGTTTTTT

j_call: TRBJ2-2
clone_size: few
d_call: TRBD2
v_call: TRBV10-3
cdr3_aa: CAISEVAGVSTGELFF
cdr3_nt: TGTGCCATCAGTGAGGTAGCGGGAGTATCCACCGGGGAGCTGTTTTTT

j_call: TRBJ1-4
clone_size: -
d_call: -
v_call: TRBV15
cdr3_aa: CATSRSRRDEKLFF
cdr3_nt: TGTGCCACCAGCAGATCCAGGAGGGATGAAAAACTGTTTTTT

j_call: TRBJ1-5
clone_size: few
d_call: -
v_call: TRBV6-1
cdr3_aa: CASSEAITTAAQPQHF
cdr3_nt: TGTGCCAGCAGTGAAGCGATTACAACAGCCGCTCAGCCCCAGCATTTT

j_call: TRBJ1-1
clone_size: few
d_call: -
v_call: TRBV18
cdr3_aa: CASSPGRREGTEAFF
cdr3_nt: TGTGCCAGCTCACCGGGGAGGAGGGAGGGCACTGAAGCTTTCTTT

j_call: TRBJ2-3
clone_size: -
d_call: TRBD1
v_call: TRBV5-1
cdr3_aa: CASSETGANTQYF
cdr3_nt: TGCGCCAGCAGCGAAACAGGGGCAAATACGCAGTATTTT

j_call: TRBJ2-1
clone_size: few
d_call: TRBD2
v_call: TRBV13
cdr3_aa: CASSLGLAGGNEQFF
cdr3_nt: TGTGCCAGCAGCCTGGGACTAGCGGGGGGCAATGAGCAGTTCTTC

j_call: TRBJ1-1
clone_size: -
d_call: -
v_call: TRBV6-5
cdr3_aa: CASSGDTEAFF
cdr3_nt: TGTGCCAGCAGCGGGGACACTGAAGCTTTCTTT

j_call: TRBJ1-1
clone_size: -
d_call: -
v_call: TRBV19
cdr3_aa: CASSTQHTANTEAFF
cdr3_nt: TGTGCCAGTAGTACACAACATACCGCTAACACTGAAGCTTTCTTT

j_call: TRBJ2-7
clone_size: few
d_call: -
v_call: TRBV11-2
cdr3_aa: CASGGGGYEQYF
cdr3_nt: TGTGCCAGCGGAGGGGGGGGTTACGAGCAGTACTTC

j_call: TRBJ1-6
clone_size: -
d_call: -
v_call: TRBV15
cdr3_aa: CATSRDLAGDNSPLHF
cdr3_nt: TGTGCCACCAGCAGAGATCTAGCAGGAGATAATTCACCCCTCCACTTT

j_call: TRBJ2-3
clone_size: -
d_call: TRBD2
v_call: TRBV13
cdr3_aa: CASSQGGRSTDTQYF
cdr3_nt: TGTGCCAGCAGTCAGGGAGGGCGGAGCACAGATACGCAGTATTTT